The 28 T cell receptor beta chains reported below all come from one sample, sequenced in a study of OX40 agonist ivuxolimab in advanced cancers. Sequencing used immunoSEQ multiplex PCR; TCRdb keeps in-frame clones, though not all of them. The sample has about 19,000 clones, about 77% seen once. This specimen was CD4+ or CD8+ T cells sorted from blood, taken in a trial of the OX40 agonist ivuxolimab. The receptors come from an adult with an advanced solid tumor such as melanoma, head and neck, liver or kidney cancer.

Here the CDR3 DNA reads TGTGCCAGCAGCTTGTCGGTCGGGACACTCCAAGAGACCCAGTACTTC. The encoded protein is CASSLSVGTLQETQYF. This chain uses TRBV5-6 with TRBJ2-5, with D tentatively TRBD1 (6 bases). The CDR3 extends over 16 amino acids. Looked up from germline, CDR1 is SGHDT and CDR2 is YYEEEE. V lost 1 base to trimming and J lost 1 base, with 14 bases between them. Filled out from reference TRBV5-6 and TRBJ2-5, the complete variable domain reads DAGVTQSPTHLIKTRGQQVTLRCSPKSGHDTVSWYQQALGQGPQFIFQYYEEEERQRGNFPDRFSGHQFPNYSSELNVNALLLGDSALYLCASSLSVGTLQETQYFGPGTRLLVL.

CDR3 DNA: TGCGCCAGCAGGGCCGTAGCGGGAGCCTACAATGAGCAGTTCTTC. This sequence encodes CASRAVAGAYNEQFF. This sequence joins TRBV5-1 and TRBJ2-1; 9 positions match TRBD2. CDR1 and CDR2 (germline): SGHRS, YFSETQ. Trimming removed 5 bases from V and 2 bases from J; junction bases left unmatched: 5. The CDR3 sequence is 15 residues long.

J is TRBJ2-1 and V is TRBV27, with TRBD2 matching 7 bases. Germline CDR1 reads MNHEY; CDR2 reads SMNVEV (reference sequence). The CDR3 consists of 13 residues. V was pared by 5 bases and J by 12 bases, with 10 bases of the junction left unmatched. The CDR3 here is CASSPGGLLGQFF. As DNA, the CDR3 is TGTGCCAGCAGTCCCGGGGGACTACTCGGGCAGTTCTTC.

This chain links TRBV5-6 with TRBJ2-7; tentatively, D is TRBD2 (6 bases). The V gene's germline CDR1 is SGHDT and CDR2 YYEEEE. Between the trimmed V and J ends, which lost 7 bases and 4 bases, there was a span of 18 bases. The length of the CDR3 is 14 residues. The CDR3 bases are TGTGCCAGCTCCTGGGGCGGGGAACCTTACGAGCAGTACTTC. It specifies CASSWGGEPYEQYF. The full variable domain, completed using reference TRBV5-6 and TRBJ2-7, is DAGVTQSPTHLIKTRGQQVTLRCSPKSGHDTVSWYQQALGQGPQFIFQYYEEEERQRGNFPDRFSGHQFPNYSSELNVNALLLGDSALYLCASSWGGEPYEQYFGPGTRLTVT.

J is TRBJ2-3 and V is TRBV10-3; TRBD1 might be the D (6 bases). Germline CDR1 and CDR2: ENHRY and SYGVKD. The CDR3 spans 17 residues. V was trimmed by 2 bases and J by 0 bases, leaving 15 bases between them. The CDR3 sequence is CAISESRTAISTDTQYF. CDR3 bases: TGTGCCATCAGTGAGAGTAGGACAGCTATTAGCACAGATACGCAGTATTTT.

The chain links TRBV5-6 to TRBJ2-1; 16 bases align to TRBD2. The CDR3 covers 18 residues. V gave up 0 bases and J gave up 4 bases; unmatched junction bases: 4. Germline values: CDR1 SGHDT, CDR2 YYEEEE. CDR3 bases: TGTGCCAGCAGCTTGGCGGGACTAGCGGGGGGGCCTTACAATGAGCAGTTCTTC. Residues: CASSLAGLAGGPYNEQFF.

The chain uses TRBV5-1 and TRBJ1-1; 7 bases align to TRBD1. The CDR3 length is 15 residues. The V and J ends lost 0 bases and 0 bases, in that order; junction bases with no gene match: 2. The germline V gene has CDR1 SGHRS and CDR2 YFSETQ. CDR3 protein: CASSLGQGMNTEAFF. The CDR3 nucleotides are TGCGCCAGCAGCTTGGGACAGGGCATGAACACTGAAGCTTTCTTT.

The CDR3 sequence: CASSPGDRNNEQFF. CDR3 nucleotide sequence: TGTGCCAGCTCTCCAGGTGATCGGAACAATGAGCAGTTCTTC. The chain couples TRBV9 to TRBJ2-1, with D hard to call. Trimming removed 7 bases from V and 5 bases from J, with 16 bases in between. CDR3 length: 14 amino acids. Germline loops: CDR1 SGDLS, CDR2 YYNGEE.

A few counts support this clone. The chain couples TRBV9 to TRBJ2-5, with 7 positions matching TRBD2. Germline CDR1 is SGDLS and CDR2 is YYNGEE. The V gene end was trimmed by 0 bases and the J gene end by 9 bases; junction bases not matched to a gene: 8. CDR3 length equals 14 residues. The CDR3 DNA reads TGTGCCAGCAGCGTAGGCTCTAGCGGAGCGGCCCAGTACTTC. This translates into CASSVGSSGAAQYF.

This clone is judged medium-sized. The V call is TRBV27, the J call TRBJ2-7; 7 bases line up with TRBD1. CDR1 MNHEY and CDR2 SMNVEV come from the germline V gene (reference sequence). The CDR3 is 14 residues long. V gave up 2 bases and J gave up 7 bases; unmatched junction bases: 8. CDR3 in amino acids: CASSLRTGLIEQYF. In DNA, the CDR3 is TGTGCCAGCAGTTTAAGGACAGGACTGATAGAGCAGTACTTC.

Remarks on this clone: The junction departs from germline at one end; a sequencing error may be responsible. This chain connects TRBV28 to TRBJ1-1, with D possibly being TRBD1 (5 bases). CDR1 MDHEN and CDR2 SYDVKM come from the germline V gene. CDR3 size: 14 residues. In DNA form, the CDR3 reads TGTGTCAGCGGATCCCCAGGGACGAACACTGAAGCTTTCTTT. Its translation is CVSGSPGTNTEAFF.

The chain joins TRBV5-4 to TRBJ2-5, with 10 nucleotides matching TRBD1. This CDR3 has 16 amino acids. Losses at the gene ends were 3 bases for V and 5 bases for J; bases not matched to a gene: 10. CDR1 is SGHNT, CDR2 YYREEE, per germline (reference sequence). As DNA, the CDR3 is TGTGCCAGCAGCTCGAAGACAGGGGGCTCAAGGGAGACCCAGTACTTC. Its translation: CASSSKTGGSRETQYF.

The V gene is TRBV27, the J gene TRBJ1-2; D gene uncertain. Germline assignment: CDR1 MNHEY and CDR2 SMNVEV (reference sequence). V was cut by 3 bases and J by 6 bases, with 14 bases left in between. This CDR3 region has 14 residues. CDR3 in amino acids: CASSLTLDPNGYTF. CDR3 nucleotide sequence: TGTGCCAGCAGTTTGACCCTCGACCCTAATGGCTACACCTTC.

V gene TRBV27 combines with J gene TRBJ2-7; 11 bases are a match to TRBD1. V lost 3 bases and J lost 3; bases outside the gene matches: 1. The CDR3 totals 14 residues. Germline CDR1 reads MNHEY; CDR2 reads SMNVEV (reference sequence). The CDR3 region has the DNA TGTGCCAGCAGTTTCGGGACAGGGGGCTACGAGCAGTACTTC. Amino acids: CASSFGTGGYEQYF.

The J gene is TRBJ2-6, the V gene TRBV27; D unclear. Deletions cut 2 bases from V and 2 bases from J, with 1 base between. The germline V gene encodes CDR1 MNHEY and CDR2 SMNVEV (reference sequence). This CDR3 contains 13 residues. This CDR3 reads CASSLTGANVLTF. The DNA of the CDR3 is TGTGCCAGCAGTTTAACTGGGGCCAACGTCCTGACTTTC. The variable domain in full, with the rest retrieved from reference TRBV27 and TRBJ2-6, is EAQVTQNPRYLITVTGKKLTVTCSQNMNHEYMSWYRQDPGLGLRQIYYSMNVEVTDKGDVPEGYKVSRKEKRNFPLILESPSPNQTSLYFCASSLTGANVLTFGAGSRLTVL.

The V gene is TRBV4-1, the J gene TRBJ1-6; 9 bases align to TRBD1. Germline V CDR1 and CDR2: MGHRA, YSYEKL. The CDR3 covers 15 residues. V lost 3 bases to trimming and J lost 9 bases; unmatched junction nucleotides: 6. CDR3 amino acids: CASSHPGQGSSPLHF. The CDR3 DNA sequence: TGCGCCAGCAGCCACCCGGGACAGGGTTCTTCACCCCTCCACTTT.

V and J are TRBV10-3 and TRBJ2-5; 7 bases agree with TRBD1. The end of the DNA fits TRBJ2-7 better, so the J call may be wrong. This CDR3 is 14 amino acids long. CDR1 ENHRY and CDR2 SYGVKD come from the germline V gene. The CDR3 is CAISSDRLPYEQYF. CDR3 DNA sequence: TGTGCCATCAGTTCGGACAGGTTGCCCTACGAGCAGTACTTC.

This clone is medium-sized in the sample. Here the CDR3 DNA reads TGTGCCAGCAGTTTATCTATGGACAGCCCTAATGAAAAACTGTTTTTT. Protein product: CASSLSMDSPNEKLFF. The rearrangement uses TRBV27 and TRBJ1-4, with a possible D match to TRBD1 (6 bases). The V gene's germline CDR1 is MNHEY and CDR2 SMNVEV (reference sequence). V was shortened by 0 bases and J by 3 bases, with 11 bases between the two germline ends. The CDR3 totals 16 residues. Full variable domain (outside the CDR3, taken from reference TRBV27 and TRBJ1-4): EAQVTQNPRYLITVTGKKLTVTCSQNMNHEYMSWYRQDPGLGLRQIYYSMNVEVTDKGDVPEGYKVSRKEKRNFPLILESPSPNQTSLYFCASSLSMDSPNEKLFFGSGTQLSVL.

CDR3 residues: CASSYFSGPDYEQYF. The CDR3 coding sequence is TGTGCCAGCAGTTACTTTTCAGGGCCCGACTACGAGCAGTACTTC. The chain links TRBV6-5 to TRBJ2-7, with a tentative D call TRBD1 (5 bases). The CDR3 has 15 amino acids. Germline loops: CDR1 MNHEY, CDR2 SVGAGI. V was pared by 1 base and J by 3 bases, with 13 bases between.

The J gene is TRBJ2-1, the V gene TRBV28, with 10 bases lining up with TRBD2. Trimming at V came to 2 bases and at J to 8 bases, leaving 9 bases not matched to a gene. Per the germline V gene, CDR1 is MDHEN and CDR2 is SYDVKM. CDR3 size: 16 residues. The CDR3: CASSLDPASGSDEQFF. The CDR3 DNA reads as TGTGCCAGCAGTTTAGACCCGGCTAGCGGGAGTGATGAGCAGTTCTTC.

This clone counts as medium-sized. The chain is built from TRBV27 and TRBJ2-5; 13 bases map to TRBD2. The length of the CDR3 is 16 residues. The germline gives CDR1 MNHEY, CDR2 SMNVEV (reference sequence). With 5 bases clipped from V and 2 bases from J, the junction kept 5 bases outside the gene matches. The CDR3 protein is CASSQGLAGLQETQYF. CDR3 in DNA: TGTGCCAGCAGTCAGGGACTAGCGGGGCTACAAGAGACCCAGTACTTC.

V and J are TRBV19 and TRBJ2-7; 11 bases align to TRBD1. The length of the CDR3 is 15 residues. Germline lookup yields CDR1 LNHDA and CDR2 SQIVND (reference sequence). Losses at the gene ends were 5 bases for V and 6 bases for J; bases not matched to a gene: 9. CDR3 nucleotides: TGTGCCAGTAGTGCACCGGGACAGGGGGGCACCGAGCAGTACTTC. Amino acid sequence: CASSAPGQGGTEQYF.

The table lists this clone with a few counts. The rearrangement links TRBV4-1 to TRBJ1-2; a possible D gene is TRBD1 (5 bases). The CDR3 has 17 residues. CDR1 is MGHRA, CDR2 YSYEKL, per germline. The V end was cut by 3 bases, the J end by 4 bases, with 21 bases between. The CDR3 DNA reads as TGCGCCAGCAGCCACCCCTACGGAGGGGAGTCTATCTATGGCTACACCTTC. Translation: CASSHPYGGESIYGYTF.

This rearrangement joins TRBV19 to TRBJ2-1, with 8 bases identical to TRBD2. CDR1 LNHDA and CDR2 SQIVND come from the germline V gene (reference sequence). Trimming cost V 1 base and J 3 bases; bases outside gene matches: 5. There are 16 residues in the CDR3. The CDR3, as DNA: TGTGCCAGTAGTATAGGCACTAGCGGTTACTACAATGAGCAGTTCTTC. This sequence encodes CASSIGTSGYYNEQFF.

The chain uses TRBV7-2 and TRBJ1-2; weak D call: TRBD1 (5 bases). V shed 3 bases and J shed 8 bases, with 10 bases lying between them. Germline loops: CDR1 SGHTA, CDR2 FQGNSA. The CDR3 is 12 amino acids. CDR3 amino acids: CASSLGPGGYTF. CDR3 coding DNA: TGTGCCAGCAGCTTGGGACCGGGAGGCTACACCTTC.

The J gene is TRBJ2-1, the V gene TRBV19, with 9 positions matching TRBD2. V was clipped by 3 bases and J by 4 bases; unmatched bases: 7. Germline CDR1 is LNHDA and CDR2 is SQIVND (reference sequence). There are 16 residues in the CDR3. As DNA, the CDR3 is TGTGCCAGTAGTATTTCGATGACTAGCGGATACAATGAGCAGTTCTTC. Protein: CASSISMTSGYNEQFF.

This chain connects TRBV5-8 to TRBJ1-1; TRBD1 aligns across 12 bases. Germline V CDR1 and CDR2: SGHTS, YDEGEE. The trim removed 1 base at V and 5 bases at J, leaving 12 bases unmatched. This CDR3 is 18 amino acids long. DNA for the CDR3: TGTGCCAGCAGCTTGTCCGGTCCCGGGACAGGGGGCAGGACTGAAGCTTTCTTT. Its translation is CASSLSGPGTGGRTEAFF. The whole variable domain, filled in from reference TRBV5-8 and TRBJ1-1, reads EAGVTQSPTHLIKTRGQQATLRCSPISGHTSVYWYQQALGLGLQFLLWYDEGEERNRGNFPPRFSGRQFPNYSSELNVNALELEDSALYLCASSLSGPGTGGRTEAFFGQGTRLTVV.

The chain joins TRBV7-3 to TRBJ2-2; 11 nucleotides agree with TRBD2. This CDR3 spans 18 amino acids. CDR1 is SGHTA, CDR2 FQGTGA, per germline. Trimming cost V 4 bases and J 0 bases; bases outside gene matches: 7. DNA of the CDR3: TGTGCCAGCAGCTCACACCCGGGACTAGCGGCGAACACCGGGGAGCTGTTTTTT. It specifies CASSSHPGLAANTGELFF.